This record looks at one T cell receptor (beta chain) sequence and its context. TCRdb's copy holds only in-frame clones and misses some; the assay was immunoSEQ multiplex PCR. The profile shows about 55,000 clones, roughly four fifths of them singletons. This record comes from a study of PD-L1 blockade in urothelial cancer. As for the study in general: Treatment start was followed by blood analysis at 3 weeks (second dose) and again at 6 weeks. T cells numbered a median of roughly 150,000 in the blood samples.

Time point: pretreatment peripheral blood. Enrolled patients showed locally advanced or metastatic urothelial carcinoma. Individual patients had between 1 and 8 samples, taken pretreatment and on-treatment. This CDR3 spans 15 amino acids. The V gene end was trimmed by 5 bases and the J gene end by 4 bases; junction bases not matched to a gene: 7. The germline gives CDR1 LGHNT, CDR2 FRNRAP. Here the sequenced sample was PBMCs, taken around atezolizumab (anti-PD-L1) treatment. The receptor comes from a man between 70 and 80 years old with urothelial cancer. The chain links TRBV12-5 to TRBJ2-1; 8 bases agree with TRBD1. The CDR3 loop reads CASGLDRGKYNEQFF. The CDR3 DNA sequence: TGTGCTAGTGGTCTCGACAGGGGTAAATACAATGAGCAGTTCTTC.